This is a list of T cell receptor beta chains from one sample in a study of T cell clones after liver transplantation. The protocol was immunoSEQ multiplex PCR, while the TCRdb copy is restricted to in-frame clones and leaves out a portion. The sample lists just under 60,000 clones, approximately 70% seen once, with approximately 3% in the top ten. Sequencing was performed on CD4+ T cells from blood, taken at the approximately 16-month timepoint. These receptor sequences come from a human patient who received a liver transplant. Some T cells may originate from the graft donor. CDR3s include the opening cysteine and the closing phenylalanine or tryptophan. D genes are given only for firm matches. The size entry is marked missing in some rows and otherwise reads once, few, many or a size class.

V gene	D gene	clone size	J gene	CDR3 DNA	CDR3 protein
TRBV7-2	.	few	TRBJ1-3	TGTGCCAGCAGCCGTCAAGAGGCAGGGGCCAACACCATATATTTT	CASSRQEAGANTIYF
TRBV4-3	.	.	TRBJ2-1	TGCGCCAGCAGCCAAGATAGGATTAAGGGGCTGGGGAATGGCAATGAGCAGTTCTTC	CASSQDRIKGLGNGNEQFF
TRBV6-5	TRBD2	once	TRBJ2-7	TGTGCCAGCAGCTCCACGGCGGGGGGGCAAAACGAGCAGTACTTC	CASSSTAGGQNEQYF
TRBV5-1	TRBD1	.	TRBJ2-2	TGCGCCAGCGGACAGGGAGGAAACACCGGGGAGCTGTTTTTT	CASGQGGNTGELFF
TRBV7-2	TRBD1	many	TRBJ1-5	TGTGCCAGCAGCTTAATACAGGGGGGCAATCAGCCCCAGCATTTT	CASSLIQGGNQPQHF
TRBV18	.	.	TRBJ2-2	TGTGCCAGCTCACCACGGGCAGGCCCCGGCGGGGAGCTGTTTTTT	CASSPRAGPGGELFF
TRBV29-1	.	few	TRBJ1-1	TGCAGCGTTCTCCGGGTAGGGAATGAAGCTTTCTTT	CSVLRVGNEAFF
TRBV2	.	few	TRBJ1-2	TGTGCCAGCACGGCCGCGGAGGGCTACACCTTC	CASTAAEGYTF
TRBV6-6	.	.	TRBJ1-4	TGTGCCAGCAGTTACGGCACAGGGGAAAAACTGTTTTTT	CASSYGTGEKLFF
TRBV6-6	TRBD1	.	TRBJ2-3	TGTGCCAGCAGTTACTCACTGGACAGGGCAGATACGCAGTATTTT	CASSYSLDRADTQYF
TRBV10-2	.	few	TRBJ1-5	TGCGCCAGCAGTGCCGGGAACCAGCCCCAGCATTTT	CASSAGNQPQHF
TRBV7-9	.	few	TRBJ1-5	TGTGCCAGCAGCTACGGGGGGGCAACTAATCAGCCCCAGCATTTT	CASSYGGATNQPQHF
TRBV5-1	.	.	TRBJ2-5	TGCGCCAGCAGCTTGGCCCGAGAAAAAGAGACCCAGTACTTC	CASSLAREKETQYF
TRBV5-8	TRBD2	.	TRBJ2-1	TGTGCCAGCAGCTACACCCAGACTAGCGGGGGGTACAATGAGCAGTTCTTC	CASSYTQTSGGYNEQFF
TRBV27	TRBD1	.	TRBJ1-2	TGTGCCAGCAGTTTCGCAGGGGGGGGCTACACCTTC	CASSFAGGGYTF
TRBV9	TRBD1	.	TRBJ2-3	TGTGCCAGCAGCGCGGGGACAGGGAACACAGATACGCAGTATTTT	CASSAGTGNTDTQYF
TRBV7-8	.	.	TRBJ1-1	TGTGCCAGCAGCGAGGACAGATTGAACACTGAAGCTTTCTTT	CASSEDRLNTEAFF
TRBV7-8	.	.	TRBJ1-6	TGTGCCAGCAGCGCGGGGGGCGGTTCACCCCTCCACTTT	CASSAGGGSPLHF
TRBV5-1	TRBD1	once	TRBJ2-3	TGCGCCAGCAGCTTGGTTCGGACAGGGGTTGTGGATACGCAGTATTTT	CASSLVRTGVVDTQYF
TRBV19	TRBD1	.	TRBJ2-5	TGTGCCAGTAGTGTAGCAGGGGGCTTAGAGACCCAGTACTTC	CASSVAGGLETQYF
TRBV19	.	once	TRBJ1-2	TGTGCCAGTAGTATTTTGGAGGCCCCGGGCTATGGCTACACCTTC	CASSILEAPGYGYTF
TRBV7-6	TRBD1	.	TRBJ2-3	TGTGCCAGCAGCTTAGGGACAGGGGGCGCAGATACGCAGTATTTT	CASSLGTGGADTQYF
TRBV19	.	.	TRBJ1-5	TGTGCCAGTAGTACCGGGACAAATAGCAATCAGCCCCAGCATTTT	CASSTGTNSNQPQHF
TRBV6-5	.	.	TRBJ1-5	TGTGCCAGCAGTTATGGTGGCCACGATCAGCCCCAGCATTTT	CASSYGGHDQPQHF
TRBV11-2	.	.	TRBJ1-2	TGTGCCAGCAGCTTAGGGGCGACATATCCTGGAGGCTACACCTTC	CASSLGATYPGGYTF
TRBV6-1	TRBD2	.	TRBJ2-2	TGTGCCACCGGGTGGGGGGGGACGGTGGCAGGGGAGCTGTTTTTT	CATGWGGTVAGELFF
TRBV15	.	.	TRBJ1-4	TGTGCCACCAGTCCAGGGGCTAATGAAAAACTGTTTTTT	CATSPGANEKLFF
TRBV11-2	.	.	TRBJ1-4	TGTGCCAGCAGCTTAGGGGGGACAACTAATGAAAAACTGTTTTTT	CASSLGGTTNEKLFF
TRBV29-1	.	.	TRBJ1-2	TGCAGCGTTCTCCGGGACCTTACGGTCTACACCTTC	CSVLRDLTVYTF
TRBV30	.	.	TRBJ2-6	TGTGCCTCAGACAGTGCTGGGGCCAACGTCCTGACTTTC	CASDSAGANVLTF
TRBV27	TRBD2	.	TRBJ2-3	TGTGCCAGCAGTCCAAGTCTAGCGGGGGGGGTCACAGATACGCAGTATTTT	CASSPSLAGGVTDTQYF
TRBV6-1	.	few	TRBJ1-5	TGTGCCAGCAGTCGGGTCGTAGCTAGCAATCAGCCCCAGCATTTT	CASSRVVASNQPQHF
TRBV28	TRBD2	few	TRBJ2-1	TGTGCCAGCATTAATAGCGGGAGCCTGAATGAGCAGTTCTTC	CASINSGSLNEQFF
TRBV6-5	.	few	TRBJ1-2	TGTGCCAGCAGTCCCCTAGAGGGATCTAACTATGGCTACACCTTC	CASSPLEGSNYGYTF
TRBV7-2	.	few	TRBJ2-7	TGTGCCAGCAGTAGGACAGCCTACGAGCAGTACTTC	CASSRTAYEQYF
TRBV11-3	TRBD1	.	TRBJ1-2	TGTGCCAGCAGTTTACTGACAGGGAACTATGGCTACACCTTC	CASSLLTGNYGYTF
TRBV29-1	.	.	TRBJ1-1	TGCAGCGTTGAACTGGGGGTGAACACTGAAGCTTTCTTT	CSVELGVNTEAFF
TRBV6-1	.	medium-sized	TRBJ1-2	TGTGCCAGCAGCGAGGGGGGTTGGGACAACGGCTACACCTTC	CASSEGGWDNGYTF
TRBV6-1	.	.	TRBJ2-2	TGTGCCAGCAGTAGGACGGCCGGGGAGCTGTTTTTT	CASSRTAGELFF
TRBV7-9	TRBD1	.	TRBJ1-3	TGTGCCAGCAGCTCGGGACAGACGCCCTCCTTTTTT	CASSSGQTPSFF
TRBV6-1	TRBD1	.	TRBJ1-4	TGTGCCAGCAGTGCGCTGCAGGGGGCTGGGGAAAAACTGTTTTTT	CASSALQGAGEKLFF
TRBV11-2	TRBD2	.	TRBJ2-2	TGTGCCAGCACCAGACTCCCCTCGCTAGCGGGGGGCAACACCGGGGAGCTGTTTTTT	CASTRLPSLAGGNTGELFF
TRBV29-1	TRBD1	.	TRBJ2-2	TGCAGCGTGGCAGGGGGCCCGAACACCGGGGAGCTGTTTTTT	CSVAGGPNTGELFF
TRBV6-1	.	.	TRBJ1-4	TGTGCCAGCAGTGATGGGTCCGAAACAGGAAATGAAAAACTGTTTTTT	CASSDGSETGNEKLFF
TRBV7-2	.	once	TRBJ2-4	TGTGCCAGCAGCGCTGCAGGGTCCATTCAGTACTTC	CASSAAGSIQYF
TRBV19	.	once	TRBJ1-1	TGTGCCAGTAGGGGCCTGTCGGACACTGAAGCTTTCTTT	CASRGLSDTEAFF
TRBV2	.	once	TRBJ1-5	TGTGCCAGCAGCTCCCGAGCAGATCAGCCCCAGCATTTT	CASSSRADQPQHF
TRBV9	.	.	TRBJ2-2	TGTGCCAGCAGCGGCCGCACCGGGGAGCTGTTTTTT	CASSGRTGELFF
TRBV5-6	TRBD1	.	TRBJ2-5	TGTGCCAGCAGCTTGGGGACAGGGAGTCGAAAGACCCAGTACTTC	CASSLGTGSRKTQYF
TRBV9	TRBD2	.	TRBJ2-5	TGTGCCAGCAGCACAGCGGGAGGGGGGACCCAGTACTTC	CASSTAGGGTQYF
TRBV30	TRBD2	.	TRBJ2-6	TGTGCCTGGAGCGGGGGGTCTGGGGCCAACGTCCTGACTTTC	CAWSGGSGANVLTF
TRBV7-9	.	.	TRBJ1-3	TGTGCCAGCAGCCGTACTGGAAACACCATATATTTT	CASSRTGNTIYF
TRBV5-8	TRBD1	many	TRBJ2-1	TGTGCCAGCAGCCCCGGGACAGGGAACAATGAGCAGTTCTTC	CASSPGTGNNEQFF
TRBV27	TRBD1	.	TRBJ1-2	TGTGCCAGCAGTACACAGGGGGGGGACTATGGCTACACCTTC	CASSTQGGDYGYTF
TRBV5-1	TRBD2	few	TRBJ2-3	TGCGCCAGCAGCTTTTTTGGCGGGGGGAGCACAGATACGCAGTATTTT	CASSFFGGGSTDTQYF